These T cell receptor beta chains were read from a single sample in a study of cytomegalovirus exposure and HLA in healthy donors. Method: immunoSEQ multiplex PCR; TCRdb's copy keeps in-frame clones and lacks some. The top ten clones hold 5.1% of a sample with about 140,000 clones, roughly three quarters of them seen once. Source material: PBMCs. The receptor set was obtained from a male donor in good health and CMV-seronegative. Each CDR3 is given with its conserved first and last residue. D genes are given only for firm matches. Size is stated for part of the rows, as once, few or many counts, or as a class when the clone is expanded.

TRBV30,.,.,TRBJ1-1,TGTGCCTGGAGTGGGGGCCCCGGCCCGAGGGGGTTCTTT,CAWSGGPGPRGFF
TRBV19,once,TRBD2,TRBJ2-2,TGTGCCAGTACCCCTAGCGGGGCGGGAAACACCGGGGAGCTGTTTTTT,CASTPSGAGNTGELFF
TRBV7-2,few,.,TRBJ2-5,TGTGCCAGCAGCTTAGTTGGTCTAGTCCAAGAGACCCAGTACTTC,CASSLVGLVQETQYF
TRBV11-2,.,.,TRBJ2-7,TGTGCCAGCACCCGCACTCGGTGGGAGCAGTACTTC,CASTRTRWEQYF
TRBV5-4,.,TRBD1,TRBJ2-5,TGTGCCAGCAGCTTACTTACCGGGACAGGGGGCTTGAAGACCCAGTACTTC,CASSLLTGTGGLKTQYF
TRBV6-5,.,.,TRBJ2-7,TGTGCCAGCAGGCCTCGACACGAACCCTACGAGCAGTACTTC,CASRPRHEPYEQYF
TRBV27,.,TRBD1,TRBJ1-5,TGTGCCAGCAGTTTAGGGACAGGGGGAGGTCAGCCCCAGCATTTT,CASSLGTGGGQPQHF
TRBV7-2,.,TRBD2,TRBJ2-7,TGTGCCAGCAGCCAAGGTAGCGGGGGGGACTACGAGCAGTACTTC,CASSQGSGGDYEQYF
TRBV28,.,.,TRBJ1-2,TGTGCCAGCAGTTCAGGGCAGAACTATGGCTACACCTTC,CASSSGQNYGYTF
TRBV10-2,few,TRBD1,TRBJ1-1,TGCGCCAGCAGGCCGACAGGGAAGGACACTGAAGCTTTCTTT,CASRPTGKDTEAFF
TRBV28,.,.,TRBJ1-4,TGTGCCAGCACGGGGGGAGACGAAAAACTGTTTTTT,CASTGGDEKLFF
TRBV6-1,.,TRBD1,TRBJ1-1,TGTGCCAGCAGTGATGGGGCGTGGACAGGGGGCAGGACTGAAGCTTTCTTT,CASSDGAWTGGRTEAFF
TRBV19,.,.,TRBJ1-5,TGTGCCAGTAGTTACGCAGGGCCTCCCCAGCCCCAGCATTTT,CASSYAGPPQPQHF
TRBV11-1,.,TRBD1,TRBJ2-5,TGTGCCAGCAGCTTAGGCCCTGACAGGGTGGGAGAGACCCAGTACTTC,CASSLGPDRVGETQYF
TRBV5-1,.,.,TRBJ2-4,TGCGCCAGCAGCTTAACAGGGAGCAGTCAGTACTTC,CASSLTGSSQYF
TRBV9,few,.,TRBJ2-1,TGTGCCAGCAGCGTGAGGTCAGGGGGGTACAATGAGCAGTTCTTC,CASSVRSGGYNEQFF
TRBV6-5,.,TRBD1,TRBJ1-2,TGTGCCAGCAGTTTAGGGGGCCCTAACTATGGCTACACCTTC,CASSLGGPNYGYTF
TRBV27,once,.,TRBJ1-1,TGTGCCAGCAGTTTATCGAAATTATCGGGGACTGAAGCTTTCTTT,CASSLSKLSGTEAFF
TRBV7-6,.,.,TRBJ1-6,TGTGCCAGCAGCTTAGGGGACACAAGCTCCTATAATTCACCCCTCCACTTT,CASSLGDTSSYNSPLHF
TRBV6-1,.,TRBD1,TRBJ1-3,TGTGCCAGCAGTTTCGCCGGGACAGGGGACTTT,CASSFAGTGDF
TRBV5-6,.,.,TRBJ2-3,TGTGCCAGCAGCTTTTTGGACAGCTCCCCACTAAGCACAGATACGCAGTATTTT,CASSFLDSSPLSTDTQYF
TRBV5-1,few,TRBD1,TRBJ2-5,TGCGCCAGCAGCTTGACGGGACAGGGACGGAGGGAGACCCAGTACTTC,CASSLTGQGRRETQYF
TRBV7-9,.,TRBD1,TRBJ1-2,TGTGCCAGCAGCAACGGACAGGGGGTTGGCTATGGCTACACCTTC,CASSNGQGVGYGYTF
TRBV2,.,TRBD1,TRBJ2-6,TGTGCCACCGCCCCCGGGACAGGTCGCTCTGGGGCCAACGTCCTGACTTTC,CATAPGTGRSGANVLTF
TRBV28,once,.,TRBJ1-5,TGTGCCAGCACCACGATGGAGCAGCCCCAGCATTTT,CASTTMEQPQHF
TRBV7-9,.,.,TRBJ1-1,TGTGCCAGCAGCCCCACTGGGTCAGGGAACACTGAAGCTTTCTTT,CASSPTGSGNTEAFF
TRBV2,.,.,TRBJ1-1,TGTGCCAGCAGTGAGGGCAGGTTGAACACTGAAGCTTTCTTT,CASSEGRLNTEAFF
TRBV7-2,.,TRBD1,TRBJ2-1,TGTGCCAGCAGTCGTTTACCGGGACAGGGAACACATGAGCAGTTCTTC,CASSRLPGQGTHEQFF
TRBV19,.,.,TRBJ1-5,TGTGCCAGTAGTCCTCAGAGGGCGAGCAATCAGCCCCAGCATTTT,CASSPQRASNQPQHF
TRBV30,.,TRBD2,TRBJ2-3,TGTGCCTGGAGTGGGGGGGGTGGGGGGGGAGATACGCAGTATTTT,CAWSGGGGGGDTQYF
TRBV5-1,.,TRBD1,TRBJ2-7,TGCGCCAGCAGCTTGGCCGGGACAGGGGTCCTTGAGCAGTACTTC,CASSLAGTGVLEQYF
TRBV5-1,.,.,TRBJ2-1,TGCGCCAGCAGCTGGCGTCTAACGGGGGATAATGAGCAGTTCTTC,CASSWRLTGDNEQFF
TRBV5-1,.,TRBD1,TRBJ1-2,TGCGCCAGCAGCGTCCGGGACAGGCTAACGGATGGCTACACCTTC,CASSVRDRLTDGYTF
TRBV4-3,.,TRBD2,TRBJ2-3,TGCGCCAGCAGCCAAGATGCTGACGGGGGGTATACGCAGTATTTT,CASSQDADGGYTQYF
TRBV6-6,.,.,TRBJ2-4,TGTGCCAGCACTGGGGGCGAAAACAAAAACATTCAGTACTTC,CASTGGENKNIQYF
TRBV2,.,TRBD1,TRBJ2-2,TGTGCCAGCAGGGACAGGGATACCGGGGAGCTGTTTTTT,CASRDRDTGELFF
TRBV7-2,.,.,TRBJ1-5,TGTGCCAGCAGCTTATGGCCGGGGAGCAATCAGCCCCAGCATTTT,CASSLWPGSNQPQHF
TRBV4-2,.,TRBD2,TRBJ2-5,TGTGCCAGCAGCCGCCTAACTAGCGGGCAAGAGACCCAGTACTTC,CASSRLTSGQETQYF
TRBV7-9,.,.,TRBJ1-2,TGTGCCAGCAGCTTGATGGAGGGGCTACGGGATGATGGCTACACCTTC,CASSLMEGLRDDGYTF
TRBV27,.,TRBD2,TRBJ2-1,TGTGCCAGCAGGCTTTTAGCGGGGAGCTCCTACAATGAGCAGTTCTTC,CASRLLAGSSYNEQFF
TRBV30,.,.,TRBJ2-1,TGTGCCTGGAGCCTGATCGGACAAGACGACAATGAGCAGTTCTTC,CAWSLIGQDDNEQFF
TRBV5-1,.,.,TRBJ2-3,TGCGCCAGCAGCCAGGTCCTGACCACAGATACGCAGTATTTT,CASSQVLTTDTQYF
TRBV4-1,.,TRBD1,TRBJ2-1,TGCGCCAGCAGCCAAGGGCAGGGGGCTACCTACAATGAGCAGTTCTTC,CASSQGQGATYNEQFF
TRBV5-6,few,TRBD2,TRBJ2-2,TGTGCCAGCAGCTTGGAACTAGCGGGGGGCCAAAACACCGGGGAGCTGTTTTTT,CASSLELAGGQNTGELFF
TRBV7-3,.,.,TRBJ2-2,TGTGCCAGCAGCTTAAGCTCGAGCGGGGAGCTGTTTTTT,CASSLSSSGELFF
TRBV18,.,.,TRBJ1-1,TGTGCCAGCTCACCAACCCGCGGCGGTGAAGCTTTCTTT,CASSPTRGGEAFF